The 22 T cell receptor beta chains listed next were all sequenced from one sample in a study of shared clonotypes between healthy human individuals. The table came from immunoSEQ multiplex PCR; TCRdb's copy has only in-frame clones and leaves some out. This table holds over a million clones, 75% to 80% found once. Sequenced material: memory CD4+ T cells from PBMCs. Subset indicated: CD45RA-negative fraction. These receptors came from a young man in good health. Some clones in this sample may be carry-over from other donors' samples.

There are a few counts of this clone. The chain employs TRBV19 and TRBJ2-2; tentative D call: TRBD2 (5 bases). The germline V gene has CDR1 LNHDA and CDR2 SQIVND (reference sequence). The CDR3 is made up of 15 amino acids. Trimming pared 8 bases from V and 1 base from J, leaving 14 bases between. The CDR3 protein is CASAPTTMNTGELFF. The CDR3, as DNA: TGTGCCAGTGCCCCGACTACAATGAACACCGGGGAGCTGTTTTTT.

This rearrangement joins TRBV5-4 to TRBJ1-1; TRBD1 aligns across 11 bases. After removal of 5 bases from V and 9 bases from J, the junction contained 6 bases not matched to a gene. Germline V gene lookup returns CDR1 SGHNT and CDR2 YYREEE (reference sequence). The CDR3 is 13 residues long. The CDR3 spells CASSQDRGQKAFF. As DNA, the CDR3 is TGTGCCAGCAGTCAGGACAGGGGGCAGAAAGCTTTCTTT.

The genes are TRBV15 and TRBJ2-5; D gene uncertain. This CDR3 comprises 15 residues. Trimming pared 0 bases from V and 5 bases from J, leaving 13 bases between. The germline V gene has CDR1 LNHNV and CDR2 YYDKDF (reference sequence). The CDR3 nucleotides read TGTGCCACCAGCAGAGATCTCGGTCTACCGGAGACCCAGTACTTC. This sequence encodes CATSRDLGLPETQYF.

The chain joins TRBV7-9 to TRBJ1-1; no definite D call. The CDR3 has 11 residues. Trimming removed 8 bases at V and 4 bases at J, with 8 bases between. Germline-derived CDR1 and CDR2 are SEHNR and FQNEAQ (reference sequence). The CDR3 loop reads CASDLGTEAFF. CDR3 coding DNA: TGTGCCAGCGATTTAGGCACTGAAGCTTTCTTT.

A single count supports this clone. The chain carries TRBV6-5 and TRBJ2-7, with D maybe TRBD2 (6 bases). Germline V gene data show CDR1 as MNHEY and CDR2 as SVGAGI. The V end was cut by 2 bases, the J end by 3 bases, with 8 bases between. The CDR3 is made up of 13 amino acids. The CDR3 DNA reads TGTGCCAGCAGTTACCCCGGGGGCTACGAGCAGTACTTC. Translation gives CASSYPGGYEQYF.

This clone came up many times. This chain links TRBV2 with TRBJ1-3; D is unresolved. This CDR3 has 14 residues. From germline, CDR1 is SNHLY and CDR2 FYNNEI. Between the trimmed V and J ends, which lost 6 bases and 3 bases, there was a span of 12 bases. The CDR3 spells CASSAQSRGNTIYF. CDR3 DNA sequence: TGTGCCAGCAGCGCCCAGTCCCGTGGAAACACCATATATTTT.

The CDR3 sequence: CSVGSDTYEQYF. Written as DNA, the CDR3 is TGCAGCGTTGGTAGTGACACCTACGAGCAGTACTTC. V usage is TRBV29-1 and J usage is TRBJ2-7, with D uncertain. The length of the CDR3 is 12 residues. Germline assignment: CDR1 SQVTM and CDR2 ANQGSEA. Deletions cut 4 bases from V and 2 bases from J, with 9 bases between.

This sequence joins TRBV7-2 and TRBJ1-1; 7 bases fit TRBD1. This CDR3 has 15 residues. Germline CDR1 is SGHTA and CDR2 is FQGNSA. The V and J ends lost 4 bases and 0 bases, in that order; junction bases with no gene match: 5. CDR3: CASSSGQLMNTEAFF. CDR3 coding DNA: TGTGCCAGCAGCTCGGGACAGCTGATGAACACTGAAGCTTTCTTT. The whole variable domain, filled in from reference TRBV7-2 and TRBJ1-1, reads GAGVSQSPSNKVTEKGKDVELRCDPISGHTALYWYRQSLGQGLEFLIYFQGNSAPDKSGLPSDRFSAERTGGSVSTLTIQRTQQEDSAVYLCASSSGQLMNTEAFFGQGTRLTVV.

This clone appeared a few times. The chain links TRBV6-1 to TRBJ2-7, with TRBD1 identical over 9 bases. Per germline, CDR1 MNHNS and CDR2 SASEGT. Germline trimming cut 6 bases from V and 3 bases from J; bases unmatched to any gene: 3. The CDR3 has 13 amino acids. The CDR3 loop reads CASRRQGGYEQYF. Written as DNA, the CDR3 is TGTGCCAGCAGGCGACAGGGGGGCTACGAGCAGTACTTC.

The chain employs TRBV6-4 and TRBJ2-1, with 10 nucleotides matching TRBD2. Germline V CDR1 and CDR2: MRHNA, SNTAGT. V shed 4 bases, J shed 4 bases, and the junction held 4 bases outside the gene matches. The CDR3 has 15 amino acids. The CDR3 spells CASSGDSGGYNEQFF. As DNA, the CDR3 is TGTGCCAGCAGTGGAGATAGCGGGGGGTACAATGAGCAGTTCTTC.

The chain couples TRBV7-2 to TRBJ2-7; weak D call: TRBD1 (6 bases). V was clipped by 2 bases and J by 5 bases, with 16 bases between them. The length of the CDR3 is 15 residues. Germline V lookup: CDR1 SGHTA, CDR2 FQGNSA. In DNA, the CDR3 is TGTGCCAGCAGCTTATGGGGGCTACCCGGAGACGAGCAGTACTTC. Translation gives CASSLWGLPGDEQYF.

The chain has TRBV5-6 and TRBJ1-4; D perhaps matches TRBD1 (6 bases). Trimming took 2 bases from V and 4 from J, leaving 9 bases between them. Germline V gene data show CDR1 as SGHDT and CDR2 as YYEEEE. The CDR3 runs 14 residues. The CDR3 protein is CASSFRDINEKLFF. In nucleotides, the CDR3 is TGTGCCAGCAGCTTTCGGGACATTAATGAAAAACTGTTTTTT.

The chain has TRBV5-4 and TRBJ1-1; unclear D gene. In germline, CDR1 is SGHNT, CDR2 YYREEE (reference sequence). V was trimmed by 3 bases and J by 4 bases, leaving 16 bases between them. This CDR3 is 15 amino acids long. This chain's CDR3 is CASSSMRAEGTEAFF. The DNA of the CDR3 is TGTGCCAGCAGCTCAATGAGAGCGGAGGGCACTGAAGCTTTCTTT.

The genes are TRBV28 and TRBJ2-5; 8 nucleotides agree with TRBD1. This CDR3 has 16 amino acids. The V gene end was trimmed by 3 bases and the J gene end by 2 bases; junction bases not matched to a gene: 8. The germline V gene has CDR1 MDHEN and CDR2 SYDVKM. The CDR3 reads CASSFPDRDEQETQYF. For the CDR3, the DNA is TGTGCCAGCAGTTTTCCGGACAGGGACGAGCAAGAGACCCAGTACTTC.

This chain joins TRBV19 and TRBJ1-2; D is unclear. The CDR3 totals 14 residues. Germline V gives CDR1 LNHDA, CDR2 SQIVND (reference sequence). Deletions cut 6 bases from V and 7 bases from J, with 18 bases between. The CDR3 loop reads CASRGPALDGGYTF. The CDR3 DNA reads TGTGCCAGTAGAGGGCCGGCCCTAGATGGTGGCTACACCTTC.

Only one count was recorded for this clone. The V gene is TRBV7-6, the J gene TRBJ1-1, with D possibly matching TRBD1 (6 bases). This CDR3 contains 13 residues. Trimming removed 4 bases from V and 9 bases from J, with 15 bases in between. Per germline, CDR1 SGHVS and CDR2 FNYEAQ. This chain's CDR3 is CASSSDRGGKAFF. CDR3 coding DNA: TGTGCCAGCAGCTCCGACAGAGGGGGGAAAGCTTTCTTT.

This clone was seen repeatedly, ten times or more. This rearrangement joins TRBV5-6 to TRBJ1-2; TRBD1 is a possible D gene (5 bases). This CDR3 spans 13 amino acids. Germline V gene lookup returns CDR1 SGHDT and CDR2 YYEEEE. The V gene lost 2 bases and the J gene lost 8 bases, with 13 bases spanning the gap. CDR3 protein: CASSLKGQGGYTF. CDR3 sequence (DNA): TGTGCCAGCAGCTTAAAGGGGCAGGGCGGCTACACCTTC. Drawing the rest from reference TRBV5-6 and TRBJ1-2, the complete variable domain is DAGVTQSPTHLIKTRGQQVTLRCSPKSGHDTVSWYQQALGQGPQFIFQYYEEEERQRGNFPDRFSGHQFPNYSSELNVNALLLGDSALYLCASSLKGQGGYTFGSGTRLTVV.

The chain carries TRBV20-1 and TRBJ2-1; TRBD1 matches at 7 bases. J lost 15 bases, V lost 5 bases, and 10 bases had no gene match. The CDR3 runs to 11 residues. CDR1 is DFQATT, CDR2 SNEGSKA, per germline (reference sequence). The CDR3 DNA is TGCAGTGCTGCGCGACAGGGTCTTTCGTTCTTC. Translation gives CSAARQGLSFF.

This sequence joins TRBV19 and TRBJ2-1; 7 nucleotides line up with TRBD2. Trimming cost V 6 bases and J 0 bases; bases outside gene matches: 8. The CDR3 covers 16 residues. Germline loops: CDR1 LNHDA, CDR2 SQIVND (reference sequence). The CDR3 loop reads CASRRYRTSSYNEQFF. Here the CDR3 DNA reads TGTGCCAGTAGGAGGTACAGGACTAGCTCCTACAATGAGCAGTTCTTC.

The chain combines TRBV29-1 with TRBJ2-6; perhaps TRBD2 as D (5 bases). The V end was cut by 6 bases, the J end by 0 bases, with 15 bases between. Per germline, CDR1 SQVTM and CDR2 ANQGSEA. The CDR3 is 16 residues long. In DNA form, the CDR3 reads TGCAGCGTGGGTAGGACTGACCGCTCTGGGGCCAACGTCCTGACTTTC. As protein: CSVGRTDRSGANVLTF. The entire variable domain, with the rest obtained from reference TRBV29-1 and TRBJ2-6, is as follows: SAVISQKPSRDICQRGTSLTIQCQVDSQVTMMFWYRQQPGQSLTLIATANQGSEATYESGFVIDKFPISRPNLTFSTLTVSNMSPEDSSIYLCSVGRTDRSGANVLTFGAGSRLTVL.

This sequence joins TRBV4-3 and TRBJ2-2; D call uncertain. Germline-derived CDR1 and CDR2 are LGHNA and YSLEER. V was pared by 4 bases and J by 2 bases, with 8 bases between. This CDR3 has 14 residues. The CDR3 loop reads CASSLGPNTGELFF. The CDR3 nucleotides are TGCGCCAGCAGCCTAGGGCCAAACACCGGGGAGCTGTTTTTT.

This chain links TRBV5-1 with TRBJ1-3; TRBD1 might be the D (5 bases). The V end lost 1 base, the J end lost 0 bases, and 11 bases lay between the germline ends. CDR3 size: 16 residues. CDR1 is SGHRS and CDR2 is YFSETQ in the germline V gene. This CDR3 is CASSLFDSHSGNTIYF. The CDR3 DNA reads as TGCGCCAGCAGCTTGTTTGACAGCCACTCTGGAAACACCATATATTTT.